This T cell receptor (beta chain) was identified during a study of technical replicates of blood from a few donors. Libraries were prepared by immunoSEQ multiplex PCR; TCRdb keeps only in-frame clonotypes and omits some of them. The sample records around 50,000 clones, approximately 90% being singletons. The count of this clone is one. The CDR3 contains 13 residues. Trimming shortened V by 7 bases and J by 7 bases, and 14 bases separated the two germline ends. Germline assignment: CDR1 SNHLY and CDR2 FYNNEI. The clonotype comes from a human donor in good health. Some clones in this sample may be carry-over from other donors' samples. This chain connects TRBV2 to TRBJ1-5, with D perhaps matching TRBD1 (6 bases). Sequencing was performed on PBMCs. CDR3 in DNA: TGTGCCAGCACCCGTCAGGGGAACCAGCCCCAGCATTTT. Translating it yields CASTRQGNQPQHF. Looking up the rest from reference TRBV2 and TRBJ1-5 gives the full variable domain: EPEVTQTPSHQVTQMGQEVILRCVPISNHLYFYWYRQILGQKVEFLVSFYNNEISEKSEIFDDQFSVERPDGSNFTLKIRSTKLEDSAMYFCASTRQGNQPQHFGDGTRLSIL.